These 20 T cell receptor beta chains share one sample of origin, sequenced in a study of regulatory T cells in long-lasting Graves disease. Stated time point: persistent/refractory GD, antithyroid drugs over 5 years with positive TRAb. PBMCs were the source of the RNA used for TCR sequencing. Libraries of TCR beta came from iRepertoire HTBI primers plus Arm-PCR of CDR3 regions. TCRdb processed the multiplex PCR reads anew with MiXCR; each CDR3 protein has one entry. The data show about 430,000 distinct CDR3 sequences, with roughly a fifth seen just once and around 15% held by the top ten. This sample comprised peripheral blood mononuclear cells (PBMCs), obtained when the disease was refractory, from a patient treated with antithyroid drugs. The receptor set was obtained from a female donor with Graves disease.

This clonotype was counted between two and nine times. The V and J genes are TRBV4-1 and TRBJ1-1; no clear D gene. The germline V gene encodes CDR1 MGHRA and CDR2 YSYEKL. Trimming pared 3 bases from V and 3 bases from J, leaving 14 bases between. The length of the CDR3 is 15 residues. The CDR3 spells CASSQTLVTHTEAFF. As DNA, the CDR3 is TGCGCCAGCAGCCAGACCCTAGTCACCCACACTGAAGCTTTCTTT.

The chain combines TRBV15 with TRBJ2-7; TRBD1 matches at 10 bases. This CDR3 contains 14 residues. V was pared by 4 bases and J by 4 bases, with 4 bases of the junction left unmatched. Germline V gene sequence: CDR1 LNHNV, CDR2 YYDKDF (reference sequence). The CDR3 loop reads CATSTGTGVYEQYF. The CDR3 bases are TGTGCCACCAGCACTGGGACAGGGGTATACGAGCAGTACTTC.

This clonotype was detected many times. This may come from a read error, since a much larger clone is one base off. The rearrangement links TRBV2 to TRBJ2-2, with D tentatively TRBD2 (7 bases). Germline V gene lookup returns CDR1 SNHLY and CDR2 FYNNEI. This CDR3 is 16 amino acids long. The CDR3: CACSAGEGPNTGELFF. For the CDR3, the DNA is TGTGCCTGCAGTGCAGGGGAGGGTCCGAACACCGGGGAGCTGTTTTTT.

This clonotype was seen repeatedly, ten times or more. The chain carries TRBV27 and TRBJ2-5; D unclear. The CDR3 consists of 13 residues. CDR1 is MNHEY and CDR2 is SMNVEV in the germline V gene (reference sequence). V was pared by 3 bases and J by 2 bases, with 7 bases between. Here the CDR3 reads CASSFVGQETQYF. As DNA, the CDR3 is TGTGCCAGCAGTTTTGTGGGACAAGAGACCCAGTACTTC.

Comments on this clonotype: The junction and the germline gene differ at one end; a read error may be behind it. The chain is built from TRBV14 and TRBJ1-1; D is unresolved. The CDR3 has 14 amino acids. The germline CDR1 and CDR2 sequences are SGHDN and FVKESK. In DNA form, the CDR3 reads TGTGCCAGCAGCCAAGAAGGGATGGTGCTCCCTCGCGTCTTT. Its protein is CASSQEGMVLPRVF.

The sample holds many counts of this clonotype. The chain combines TRBV28 with TRBJ1-1, with D unresolved. The V gene lost 2 bases and the J gene lost 11 bases, with 12 bases spanning the gap. The CDR3 covers 12 residues. Looked up from germline, CDR1 is MDHEN and CDR2 is SYDVKM. The CDR3 nucleotides read TGTGCCAGCAGTTTAGTAAGGTTGGTCGCTTTCTTT. Translation: CASSLVRLVAFF.

This clonotype was picked up a small number of times. The V call is TRBV28, the J call TRBJ2-1; D tentatively fits TRBD1 or TRBD2 (5 bases each). Germline CDR1 reads MDHEN; CDR2 reads SYDVKM. Deletions cut 8 bases from V and 1 base from J, with 18 bases between. The CDR3 totals 16 residues. CDR3 amino acids: CASSYWGSSSYNEQFF. CDR3 in DNA: TGTGCCAGCTCCTATTGGGGGAGTAGTTCCTACAATGAGCAGTTCTTC.

The table lists this clonotype with a few counts. The chain recombines TRBV20-1 with TRBJ2-5; unclear D gene. Germline loops: CDR1 DFQATT, CDR2 SNEGSKA (reference sequence). V was pared by 1 base and J by 3 bases, with 9 bases between. The CDR3 totals 13 residues. CDR3 in amino acids: CSARVSGKETQYF. The CDR3 region has the DNA TGCAGTGCTAGAGTGTCCGGTAAAGAGACCCAGTACTTC.

In its sample, this clonotype was seen many times. This rearrangement joins TRBV3-1 to TRBJ2-2; 8 bases agree with TRBD2. V lost 10 bases to trimming and J lost 5 bases; unmatched junction nucleotides: 12. This CDR3 comprises 15 residues. Germline CDR1 is LGHDT and CDR2 is YNNKEL (reference sequence). The CDR3 region has the DNA TGTGCCACTTCACTAGCGGCCGGCGCAACCGGGGAGCTGTTTTTT. This encodes CATSLAAGATGELFF.

The chain recombines TRBV29-1 with TRBJ2-5; no firm D call. Trimming left V 4 bases short and J 1 base short, with 7 bases between. Germline lookup yields CDR1 SQVTM and CDR2 ANQGSEA. The CDR3 has 12 amino acids. The CDR3 DNA is TGCAGCGTTGTATCAGTCCAAGAGACCCAGTACTTC. Amino acids: CSVVSVQETQYF.

Ten or more counts support this clonotype. V gene TRBV13 combines with J gene TRBJ1-1; tentative D call: TRBD1 (5 bases). CDR3 length equals 12 residues. Trimming pared 6 bases from V and 5 bases from J, leaving 10 bases between. Germline CDR1 and CDR2: PRHDT and FYEKMQ (reference sequence). CDR3 sequence: CASRGPWTEAFF. The CDR3 coding sequence is TGTGCCAGCAGGGGACCGTGGACTGAAGCTTTCTTT.

This chain uses TRBV20-1 with TRBJ2-7, with a tentative D call TRBD1 (5 bases). The CDR3 covers 13 residues. Trimming cost V 4 bases and J 9 bases, with 19 bases left between them. CDR1 is DFQATT, CDR2 SNEGSKA, per germline (reference sequence). The CDR3: CSAKIQGTLAQYF. The CDR3 bases are TGCAGTGCTAAAATCCAGGGTACCTTAGCGCAGTACTTC.

V gene TRBV5-1 combines with J gene TRBJ2-3; D call uncertain. Germline V gene data show CDR1 as SGHRS and CDR2 as YFSETQ. The CDR3 loop spans 14 amino acids. The V and J ends lost 4 bases and 0 bases respectively, with 9 bases between them. In DNA form, the CDR3 reads TGCGCCAGCAGCCCAATGGCCAGCACAGATACGCAGTATTTT. Its protein is CASSPMASTDTQYF.

This clonotype has at least ten counts. This chain joins TRBV5-1 and TRBJ2-2; D unresolved. CDR1 SGHRS and CDR2 YFSETQ come from the germline V gene. The CDR3 length is 12 residues. V dropped 6 bases and J dropped 7 bases, with 10 bases sitting between them. For the CDR3, the DNA is TGCGCCAGCACCCAGCTGGGCGGGGAGCTGTTTTTT. It encodes CASTQLGGELFF.

The chain has TRBV19 and TRBJ2-7; TRBD2 matches 13 bases. Germline values: CDR1 LNHDA, CDR2 SQIVND (reference sequence). The CDR3 is 15 residues long. The V and J ends lost 10 bases and 0 bases, in that order; junction bases with no gene match: 6. CDR3 protein: CATSRTSGSSYEQYF. The DNA for the CDR3 is TGTGCCACTAGCCGGACTAGCGGGAGCTCCTACGAGCAGTACTTC.

This clonotype came up many times. The V gene is TRBV12-3 or TRBV12-4, the J gene TRBJ1-5; tentative D call: TRBD1 (6 bases). V lost 3 bases and J lost 0, with 15 bases in between. This CDR3 contains 17 residues. The CDR3 sequence is CASSFWTEQYSNQPQHF. The DNA for the CDR3 is TGTGCCAGCAGTTTCTGGACAGAGCAATATAGCAATCAGCCCCAGCATTTT.

This chain joins TRBV19 and TRBJ1-5; no firm D call. Germline values: CDR1 LNHDA, CDR2 SQIVND (reference sequence). CDR3 length: 14 residues. Trimming took 3 bases from V and 3 from J, leaving 9 bases between them. In DNA, the CDR3 is TGTGCCAGTAGTATGCTCACAGTCAATCAGCCCCAGCATTTT. Its translation: CASSMLTVNQPQHF.

This clonotype was observed once. The chain carries TRBV7-6 and TRBJ2-2; D remains ambiguous. V was cut by 1 base and J by 7 bases, with 13 bases left in between. The V gene's germline CDR1 is SGHVS and CDR2 FNYEAQ. This CDR3 has 15 amino acids. The DNA of the CDR3 is TGTGCCAGCAGCTTAGAAGGTGGTTCTGGCGGGGAGCTGTTTTTT. Protein sequence: CASSLEGGSGGELFF. The full variable domain, rest sourced from reference TRBV7-6 and TRBJ2-2, is GAGVSQSPRYKVTKRGQDVALRCDPISGHVSLYWYRQALGQGPEFLTYFNYEAQQDKSGLPNDRFSAERPEGSISTLTIQRTEQRDSAMYRCASSLEGGSGGELFFGEGSRLTVL.

The chain uses TRBV5-1 and TRBJ1-3; possibly TRBD1 for D (6 bases). CDR1 SGHRS and CDR2 YFSETQ come from the germline V gene. Trimming left V 6 bases short and J 0 bases short, with 13 bases between. The CDR3 length is 15 residues. CDR3 sequence reads: CASKERDTSGNTIYF. The CDR3 DNA follows: TGCGCCAGCAAAGAAAGGGACACCTCTGGAAACACCATATATTTT.

The genes are TRBV28 and TRBJ2-3, with 11 bases identical to TRBD2. With 5 bases clipped from V and 2 bases from J, the junction kept 6 bases outside the gene matches. CDR1 and CDR2 (germline): MDHEN, SYDVKM. The CDR3 loop spans 16 amino acids. CDR3 DNA: TGTGCCAGCAGTGACATAGCGGGAGGGCCCACAGATACGCAGTATTTT. Translating gives CASSDIAGGPTDTQYF.